These 15 T cell receptor beta chains came from one sample sequenced in a study of blood T cell repertoires in COVID-19. Sequencing used immunoSEQ multiplex PCR; TCRdb keeps in-frame clones, though not all of them. The sample consists of approximately 190,000 clones, over 80% of them appearing once. Source material: peripheral blood. The origin of the receptors is a woman in her thirties with acute or convalescent COVID-19.

A word on this clone: The junction differs from germline at one of its ends, possibly a read error. The gene calls are TRBV28 and TRBJ1-2; TRBD1 matches at 9 bases. The CDR3 is 13 amino acids. Germline V gene data show CDR1 as MDHEN and CDR2 as SYDVKM. CDR3 nucleotide sequence: TGTGCCAGCAGATTATCGGGACAGGGAGGCTACACCTTC. As protein: CASRLSGQGGYTF.

The rearrangement uses TRBV7-9 and TRBJ2-5, with D perhaps TRBD1 or TRBD2 (6 bases each). V gave up 5 bases and J gave up 4 bases, with 20 bases separating them. Germline values: CDR1 SEHNR, CDR2 FQNEAQ (reference sequence). The CDR3 spans 16 residues. This chain's CDR3 is CASSRGLGASGETQYF. Written as DNA, the CDR3 is TGTGCCAGCAGCAGGGGACTGGGGGCATCGGGAGAGACCCAGTACTTC.

The chain employs TRBV7-2 and TRBJ2-3, with 12 positions matching TRBD2. Unmatched junction bases numbered 12, after V lost 3 bases and J lost 5 bases. CDR1 and CDR2 from the germline V gene are SGHTA and FQGNSA. CDR3 length equals 18 residues. The CDR3 region has the DNA TGTGCCAGCAGCTTTAGGTGGGCTAGCGGGGGGGCTGTAGATACGCAGTATTTT. This sequence encodes CASSFRWASGGAVDTQYF.

In nucleotides, the CDR3 is TGCGCCAGCAGTCCAGGGATTGCTCAGCCCCAGCATTTT. This encodes CASSPGIAQPQHF. V is TRBV10-2 and J is TRBJ1-5; a weak D match, TRBD1 (5 bases). The germline CDR1 and CDR2 sequences are WSHSY and SAAADI. Between the trimmed V and J ends, which lost 5 bases and 6 bases, there was a span of 11 bases. The CDR3 spans 13 residues.

V usage is TRBV6-2 or TRBV6-3 and J usage is TRBJ2-2, with a weak D call TRBD2 (7 bases). Trimming left V 0 bases short and J 5 bases short, with 19 bases between. The germline V gene encodes CDR1 MNHEY and CDR2 SVGEGT. CDR3 size: 18 residues. The CDR3 reads CASSYSLAGAQLTGELFF. CDR3 coding DNA: TGTGCCAGCAGTTACTCGCTCGCGGGGGCCCAGCTAACCGGGGAGCTGTTTTTT.

The rearrangement uses TRBV4-1 and TRBJ2-3, with TRBD2 matching 9 bases. Germline V gene sequence: CDR1 MGHRA, CDR2 YSYEKL. Trimming took 4 bases from V and 4 from J; bases not matched to a gene: 12. The CDR3 loop spans 17 amino acids. The CDR3, as DNA: TGCGCCAGCAGCCTACAGACTACGGCGGGGGGGGCAGATACGCAGTATTTT. Translated: CASSLQTTAGGADTQYF.

The chain has TRBV28 and TRBJ1-2; 7 bases align to TRBD1. The CDR3 covers 16 residues. With 6 bases clipped from V and 5 bases from J, the junction kept 15 bases outside the gene matches. Germline values: CDR1 MDHEN, CDR2 SYDVKM. The CDR3 region is CASRARGTGVAYGYTF. The CDR3 nucleotides are TGTGCCAGCAGGGCAAGGGGAACAGGGGTGGCATATGGCTACACCTTC.

The V call is TRBV9, the J call TRBJ1-1; 7 nucleotides agree with TRBD1. Trimming removed 3 bases from V and 3 bases from J; junction bases left unmatched: 5. Germline V lookup: CDR1 SGDLS, CDR2 YYNGEE. The CDR3 has 14 amino acids. The CDR3 spells CASSGRQGDTEAFF. In nucleotides, the CDR3 is TGTGCCAGCAGCGGACGACAGGGTGACACTGAAGCTTTCTTT.

The rearrangement links TRBV4-2 to TRBJ1-6; 7 positions agree with TRBD1. V lost 1 base and J lost 10; bases outside the gene matches: 10. Germline V CDR1 and CDR2: LGHNA, YNFKEQ. The CDR3 extends over 16 amino acids. In DNA form, the CDR3 reads TGTGCCAGCAGCCAAGGCGCCACAGGGGTGTACTCACCCCTCCACTTT. Its translation is CASSQGATGVYSPLHF.

This clone was observed a single time. CDR3 in DNA: TGTGCCAGCAGCTCGCAGGACTCTGGGGCCAACGTCCTGACTTTC. This sequence encodes CASSSQDSGANVLTF. The rearrangement links TRBV11-2 to TRBJ2-6; D unresolved. V was pared by 4 bases and J by 0 bases, with 7 bases between. From germline, CDR1 is SGHAT and CDR2 FQNNGV. The CDR3 extends over 15 amino acids.

This clone has just one count. The chain has TRBV7-3 and TRBJ1-1; D is perhaps TRBD1 (5 bases). V lost 1 base, J lost 3 bases, and 6 bases lay in between. Germline loops: CDR1 SGHTA, CDR2 FQGTGA. This CDR3 is 13 amino acids long. The CDR3 here is CASSLMTDTEAFF. In DNA, the CDR3 is TGTGCCAGCAGCTTAATGACAGACACTGAAGCTTTCTTT.

This sequence joins TRBV29-1 and TRBJ2-5, with TRBD2 identical over 8 bases. The CDR3 contains 13 residues. With 6 bases clipped from V and 5 bases from J, the junction kept 8 bases outside the gene matches. CDR1 and CDR2 from the germline V gene are SQVTM and ANQGSEA. The CDR3 reads CSVPVASGETQYF. CDR3 sequence (DNA): TGCAGCGTACCGGTGGCTAGCGGGGAGACCCAGTACTTC.

This chain links TRBV6-4 with TRBJ2-7; possibly TRBD1 for D (6 bases). Germline V gene sequence: CDR1 MRHNA, CDR2 SNTAGT. CDR3 length: 15 amino acids. V was shortened by 3 bases and J by 0 bases, with 12 bases between the two germline ends. The CDR3 sequence: CASSEEQGNSYEQYF. The CDR3 DNA sequence: TGTGCCAGCAGTGAGGAACAGGGAAACTCCTACGAGCAGTACTTC.

The rearrangement joins TRBV19 to TRBJ1-5; D may be TRBD1 (5 bases). The CDR3 runs 15 residues. The V end lost 8 bases, the J end lost 1 base, and 15 bases lay between the germline ends. Germline loops: CDR1 LNHDA, CDR2 SQIVND (reference sequence). CDR3 region: CASRLRQGSNQPQHF. CDR3 nucleotides: TGTGCCAGTCGATTACGGCAGGGAAGCAATCAGCCCCAGCATTTT.

Concerning this clone itself: The same CDR3 can be traced to other DNA sequences in this sample. CDR3 DNA sequence: TGTGCCAGCAGCTACGACAGGGGGGTAACTAATGAAAAACTGTTTTTT. This codes for CASSYDRGVTNEKLFF. This rearrangement joins TRBV5-4 to TRBJ1-4; TRBD1 matches at 9 bases. Per the germline V gene, CDR1 is SGHNT and CDR2 is YYREEE (reference sequence). The CDR3 spans 16 residues. Germline trimming cut 3 bases from V and 1 base from J; bases unmatched to any gene: 4.